This passage covers 16 T cell receptor beta chains from one sample sequenced in a study of cytomegalovirus exposure and HLA in healthy donors. PCR used 60 Vbeta primers and 13 Jbeta primers. Sequencing was performed with immunoSEQ multiplex PCR; in TCRdb, only in-frame clones are kept and a portion is missing. The repertoire has about 240,000 clones, 85% of them found once; the top ten carry 0.2% to 0.25%. The specimen was PBMCs. Receptors originate from a girl between 2 and 10 years old in good health and CMV-seronegative.

The V and J genes are TRBV20-1 and TRBJ2-7, with 7 positions matching TRBD2. The V gene's germline CDR1 is DFQATT and CDR2 SNEGSKA (reference sequence). The CDR3 consists of 11 residues. The CDR3 DNA reads as TGCAGCAGCGGGACGGATTACGAGCAGTACTTC. It yields the protein CSSGTDYEQYF.

The chain joins TRBV5-6 to TRBJ1-1; no firm D call. Trimming stripped 1 base from V and 7 bases from J, with 8 bases between. Germline V gives CDR1 SGHDT, CDR2 YYEEEE. CDR3 length: 12 amino acids. The CDR3 region is CASSLWSDEAFF. In nucleotides, the CDR3 is TGTGCCAGCAGCTTGTGGTCAGATGAAGCTTTCTTT.

In this sample, this clone turned up once. The chain recombines TRBV2 with TRBJ1-3; 9 bases match TRBD1. Germline V CDR1 and CDR2: SNHLY, FYNNEI. The CDR3 is 15 amino acids. V trimming: 6 bases; J trimming: 4 bases; junction bases outside the gene matches: 7. The CDR3 nucleotides read TGTGCCAGCAGCAAGGACAGGGGATTAGGAAACACCATATATTTT. Translation gives CASSKDRGLGNTIYF.

The chain carries TRBV5-1 and TRBJ2-7; D gene uncertain. Trimming shortened V by 4 bases and J by 1 base, and 9 bases separated the two germline ends. Germline values: CDR1 SGHRS, CDR2 YFSETQ. The CDR3 consists of 13 residues. DNA for the CDR3: TGCGCCAGCAGCACCTCCCGGTCCTACGAGCAGTACTTC. Translating gives CASSTSRSYEQYF.

The V and J genes are TRBV7-2 and TRBJ2-1; TRBD2 agrees at 8 bases. V dropped 6 bases and J dropped 8; count of bases not matched to a gene: 12. Germline V gene lookup returns CDR1 SGHTA and CDR2 FQGNSA. This CDR3 is built from 15 residues. The CDR3 region is CASRRPGLVGDEQFF. The CDR3 DNA is TGTGCCAGCAGACGACCGGGACTAGTGGGCGATGAGCAGTTCTTC.

V and J are TRBV19 and TRBJ2-2; 8 bases agree with TRBD1. This CDR3 region has 16 residues. V lost 6 bases and J lost 4; bases outside the gene matches: 10. Germline V gene data show CDR1 as LNHDA and CDR2 as SQIVND (reference sequence). The CDR3 bases are TGTGCCAGTAGCGACCTACAGGGGGGCAGCACCGGGGAGCTGTTTTTT. It specifies CASSDLQGGSTGELFF.

With respect to this clone: The same CDR3 is also encoded by other DNA sequences in this sample. This chain links TRBV30 with TRBJ2-5; the D gene is possibly TRBD2 (5 bases). The V and J ends lost 5 bases and 5 bases respectively, with 12 bases between them. The CDR3 totals 12 residues. CDR1 and CDR2 from the germline V gene are GTSNPN and SVGIG (reference sequence). CDR3 sequence: CAWGGARETQYF. In nucleotides, the CDR3 is TGTGCCTGGGGAGGTGCCAGGGAGACCCAGTACTTC.

V is TRBV25-1 and J is TRBJ2-5; 10 bases line up with TRBD2. The germline gives CDR1 MGHDK, CDR2 SYGVNS. Losses at the gene ends were 9 bases for V and 4 bases for J; bases not matched to a gene: 2. The CDR3 totals 12 residues. The CDR3 loop reads CASRTSGETQYF. The CDR3 nucleotides are TGTGCCAGTCGGACTAGCGGAGAGACCCAGTACTTC.

This clone is a singleton in its sample. The chain recombines TRBV4-2 with TRBJ2-3; the match to TRBD2 covers 13 bases. J lost 4 bases, V lost 4 bases, and 8 bases had no gene match. In germline, CDR1 is LGHNA, CDR2 YNFKEQ. This CDR3 comprises 17 residues. The chain's CDR3 is CASSLYRTSGSADTQYF. The CDR3 nucleotides are TGTGCCAGCAGCCTTTACCGGACTAGCGGGAGCGCAGATACGCAGTATTTT.

Turning to this clone: Its ends do not fully match the called genes, so a read error is possible. This rearrangement joins TRBV5-6 to TRBJ2-1, with 9 bases matching TRBD2. The CDR3 totals 12 residues. Germline loops: CDR1 SGHDT, CDR2 YYEEEE. The CDR3 protein is CASSLAAGGPLF. CDR3 DNA: TGTGCCAGCAGCTTGGCGGCGGGAGGGCCTCTCTTC.

The table lists this clone with a few counts. The chain combines TRBV27 with TRBJ1-2; tentatively, D is TRBD1 (6 bases). Per the germline V gene, CDR1 is MNHEY and CDR2 is SMNVEV (reference sequence). The CDR3 is made up of 13 amino acids. V was trimmed by 10 bases and J by 1 base, leaving 13 bases between them. The CDR3 sequence: CATRYRVNYGYTF. The CDR3 nucleotides read TGTGCCACCCGATACAGGGTTAACTATGGCTACACCTTC.

CDR3 residues: CASSVGHPGQGYEQYF. The CDR3, as DNA: TGTGCCAGCAGCGTAGGCCACCCGGGACAGGGCTACGAGCAGTACTTC. The chain recombines TRBV9 with TRBJ2-7; 9 bases are a match to TRBD1. The V and J ends lost 0 bases and 3 bases, in that order; junction bases with no gene match: 7. CDR1 and CDR2 (germline): SGDLS, YYNGEE. This CDR3 contains 16 residues.

The chain is built from TRBV10-3 and TRBJ2-1; 8 bases align to TRBD1. Per the germline V gene, CDR1 is ENHRY and CDR2 is SYGVKD. CDR3 length: 13 amino acids. J lost 9 bases, V lost 7 bases, and 8 bases had no gene match. The CDR3 DNA reads TGTGCCATCAAGGCGCAGGGGGCGGGTGAGCAGTTCTTC. Encoded protein: CAIKAQGAGEQFF.

This chain uses TRBV4-1 with TRBJ2-7; TRBD1 agrees at 10 bases. CDR1 and CDR2 from the germline V gene are MGHRA and YSYEKL. This CDR3 spans 18 amino acids. V dropped 1 base and J dropped 0; count of bases not matched to a gene: 9. CDR3 region: CASSQVRGQGKSSYEQYF. In nucleotides, the CDR3 is TGCGCCAGCAGCCAAGTCAGGGGACAGGGGAAGAGCTCCTACGAGCAGTACTTC.

In this sample, this clone turned up once. The V call is TRBV9, the J call TRBJ2-5, with 10 bases that match TRBD2. V lost 3 bases, J lost 5 bases, and 7 bases stayed unmatched. Germline V gene data show CDR1 as SGDLS and CDR2 as YYNGEE. The CDR3 is 15 residues long. CDR3 sequence reads: CASSGQRGGRETQYF. CDR3 nucleotide sequence: TGTGCCAGCAGCGGCCAGCGGGGGGGCCGGGAGACCCAGTACTTC. Combining the CDR3 with reference TRBV9 and TRBJ2-5 gives the whole variable domain DSGVTQTPKHLITATGQRVTLRCSPRSGDLSVYWYQQSLDQGLQFLIQYYNGEERAKGNILERFSAQQFPDLHSELNLSSLELGDSALYFCASSGQRGGRETQYFGPGTRLLVL.

The chain carries TRBV9 and TRBJ1-1; TRBD1 is a possible D gene (5 bases). Deletions cut 0 bases from V and 5 bases from J, with 11 bases between. Germline loops: CDR1 SGDLS, CDR2 YYNGEE. The CDR3 spans 14 residues. CDR3 region: CASSVESGRTEAFF. Written as DNA, the CDR3 is TGTGCCAGCAGCGTAGAATCAGGGCGAACTGAAGCTTTCTTT.